This T cell receptor beta chain comes out of a study of cytomegalovirus exposure and HLA in healthy donors. This clone was seen a few times. Trimming took 2 bases from V and 3 from J, leaving 11 bases between them. CDR1 and CDR2 from the germline V gene are MNHEY and SMNVEV (reference sequence). The CDR3 runs to 14 residues. Primers: 60 Vbeta forward and 13 Jbeta reverse. TCRdb keeps only in-frame clones here, not all; method: immunoSEQ multiplex PCR. The sample includes 170,000 or so clones, 80% of them seen just once. The sequence was obtained from a man aged 30 to 39 in good health and CMV-seropositive. This sequence joins TRBV27 and TRBJ2-7; no firm D call. The sequenced material came from PBMCs. The CDR3 loop reads CASSLIGRNYEQYF. The CDR3 DNA follows: TGTGCCAGCAGTTTAATTGGCAGGAACTACGAGCAGTACTTC.